This T cell receptor beta chain derives from a study of T cell responses to AZD1222 COVID-19 vaccine. The study, taken as a whole, reports: Variant regions that are unmutated are reportedly the target of nearly half of spike-specific TCRs.

Of note for this clone: Its antigen is unknown.

CDR1 LGHNA and CDR2 YNFKEQ come from the germline V gene. CDR3 length: 16 residues. With 6 bases removed from V and 1 base from J, the gap between germline ends came to 16 bases. The assay was immunoSEQ multiplex PCR, and TCRdb's table has in-frame clones only and misses some. This table holds more than 95,000 clones, around 89% found once. This specimen consisted of peripheral blood, obtained on day 0 of AZD1222 vaccination. This chain uses TRBV4-2 with TRBJ1-5, with D maybe TRBD1 (5 bases). The origin of this receptor is an adult in good health. The CDR3 protein is CASSLHPGGSNQPQHF. The CDR3 coding sequence is TGTGCCAGCAGTTTACACCCGGGGGGAAGCAATCAGCCCCAGCATTTT.